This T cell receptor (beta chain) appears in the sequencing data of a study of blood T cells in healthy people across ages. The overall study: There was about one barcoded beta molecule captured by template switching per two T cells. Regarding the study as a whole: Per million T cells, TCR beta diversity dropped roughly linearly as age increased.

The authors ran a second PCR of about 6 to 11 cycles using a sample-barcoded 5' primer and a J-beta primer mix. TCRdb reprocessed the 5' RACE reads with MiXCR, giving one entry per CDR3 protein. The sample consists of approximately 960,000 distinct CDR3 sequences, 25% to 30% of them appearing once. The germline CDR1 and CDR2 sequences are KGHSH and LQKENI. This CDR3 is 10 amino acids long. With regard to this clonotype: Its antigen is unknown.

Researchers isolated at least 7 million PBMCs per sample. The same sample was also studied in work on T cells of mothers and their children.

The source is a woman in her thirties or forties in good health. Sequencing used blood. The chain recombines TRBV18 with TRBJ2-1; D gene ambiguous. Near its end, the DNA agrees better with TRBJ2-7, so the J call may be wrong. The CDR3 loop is CASSHNEQYF. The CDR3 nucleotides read TGTGCCAGCTCACACAATGAGCAGTACTTC.